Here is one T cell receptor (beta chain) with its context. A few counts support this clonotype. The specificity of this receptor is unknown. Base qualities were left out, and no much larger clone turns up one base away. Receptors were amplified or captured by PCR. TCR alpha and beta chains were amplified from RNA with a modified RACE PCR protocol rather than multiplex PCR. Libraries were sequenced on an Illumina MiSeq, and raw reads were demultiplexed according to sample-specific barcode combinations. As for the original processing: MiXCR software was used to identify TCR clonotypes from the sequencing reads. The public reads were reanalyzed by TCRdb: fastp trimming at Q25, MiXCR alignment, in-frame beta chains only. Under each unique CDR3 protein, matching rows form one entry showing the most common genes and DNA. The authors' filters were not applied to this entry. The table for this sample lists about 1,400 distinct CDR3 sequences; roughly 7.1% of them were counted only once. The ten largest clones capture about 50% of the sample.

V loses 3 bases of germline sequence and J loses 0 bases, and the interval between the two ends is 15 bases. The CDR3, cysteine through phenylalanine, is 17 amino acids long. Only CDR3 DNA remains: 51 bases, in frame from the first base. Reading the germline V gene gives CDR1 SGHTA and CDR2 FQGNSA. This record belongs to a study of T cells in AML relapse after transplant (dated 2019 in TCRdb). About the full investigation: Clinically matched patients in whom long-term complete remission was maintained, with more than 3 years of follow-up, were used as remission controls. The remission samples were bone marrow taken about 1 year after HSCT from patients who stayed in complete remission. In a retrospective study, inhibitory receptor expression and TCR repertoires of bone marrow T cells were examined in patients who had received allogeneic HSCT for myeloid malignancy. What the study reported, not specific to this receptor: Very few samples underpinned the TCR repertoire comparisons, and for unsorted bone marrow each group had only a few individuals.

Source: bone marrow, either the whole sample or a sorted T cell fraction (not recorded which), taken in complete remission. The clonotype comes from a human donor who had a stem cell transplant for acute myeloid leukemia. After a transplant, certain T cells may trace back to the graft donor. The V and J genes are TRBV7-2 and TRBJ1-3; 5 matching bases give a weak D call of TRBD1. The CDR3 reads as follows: CASSFGAGGSSGNTIYF. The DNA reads TGTGCCAGCAGCTTCGGAGCTGGGGGGAGCTCTGGAAACACCATATATTTT.